Listed here is a single T cell receptor beta chain. The sample is drawn from a study of blood T cell repertoires in COVID-19. Turning to the study itself: Sites across the United States, Italy and Spain contributed samples from acute and convalescent COVID-19. T cells, B-cell-depleted T cells, or PBMCs supplied cDNA or gDNA.

In germline, CDR1 is LNHNV, CDR2 YYDKDF (reference sequence). CDR3 size: 15 residues. V was pared by 0 bases and J by 1 base, with 2 bases of the junction left unmatched. As originally analysed: For nucleated cells, counts were estimated from reference gene primer amplification. Some clones are missing from TCRdb's copy, which holds only in-frame ones; the method was immunoSEQ multiplex PCR. V and J calls and clone size are those listed in that table; D and trimming were worked out from the DNA. This table has 150,000 to 200,000 clones, approximately 80% appearing once. Sequencing was carried out using peripheral blood. The TCR sequence derives from a middle-aged woman with COVID-19, enrolled during active disease. This chain connects TRBV15 to TRBJ2-7; the match to TRBD1 covers 8 bases. DNA for the CDR3: TGTGCCACCAGCAGAGATAGGGACAGGTCCTACGAGCAGTACTTC. Protein product: CATSRDRDRSYEQYF.